This TCR beta chain was documented in a study of blood T cells in healthy people across ages. Whole-study context: There was about one barcoded beta molecule captured by template switching per two T cells.

The use of a sample-barcoded 5' primer and a J-beta primer mix characterized a second PCR of roughly 6 to 11 cycles. Individual samples furnished no less than 2.5 million CDR3-containing paired-end reads apiece. From the 5' RACE reads, TCRdb called clonotypes with MiXCR, one entry per CDR3 protein. Of about 1.7 million distinct CDR3 sequences in the sample, about 30% were seen once. Whole-study results and caveats: A greater number of naive CD4+ cells and higher diversity distinguished long-lived donors from aged donors.

Aged roughly 6 to 95, donors were systemically healthy Caucasians from Russia. Details on this clonotype: The antigen is unknown.

The CDR3 is made up of 13 amino acids. Trimming cost V 6 bases and J 5 bases; bases outside gene matches: 8. The germline gives CDR1 SQVTM, CDR2 ANQGSEA. This chain uses TRBV29-1 with TRBJ2-5, with 8 bases matching TRBD1. The sample was blood. The receptor was derived from a woman aged 25-40 years in good health. The CDR3 DNA follows: TGCAGCGTGTTCAGGGGGCGCGGGGAGACCCAGTACTTC. Its protein product is CSVFRGRGETQYF.